What follows describes a single T cell receptor beta chain. Its antigen is not identified. This sample stems from a study of human versus mouse CDR3 diversity and MHC coevolution. Study overall: Valid reads per sample ranged from roughly 5.5 x 10^6 to 1.7 x 10^7.

Only in-frame clones appear in the TCRdb table, and some are missing; sequencing was by immunoSEQ multiplex PCR. Among just under 60,000 clones listed, around 94% were seen once. Study findings and constraints: Clonal inequality was lowest in most of the three human donors. Over five MHC II alleles selected the human T cells. Approximately 1.7 million TCR beta clonotypes were estimated for humans, the largest repertoire.

CDR3 length equals 14 residues. CDR1 and CDR2 from the germline V gene are ENHRY and SYGVKD. V lost 8 bases to trimming and J lost 4 bases; unmatched junction nucleotides: 5. This TCR was sampled from a person between 55 and 69 years old in good health. What was sequenced was naive CD4+ T cells from blood. As for subset: CD45RO-negative CD62L-positive naive CD4 T cells. The chain joins TRBV10-3 to TRBJ2-2, with TRBD1 matching over 9 bases. CDR3 sequence reads: CAIGGQGTTGELFF. The CDR3 DNA reads as TGTGCCATCGGTGGACAGGGGACCACCGGGGAGCTGTTTTTT.